The 3 T cell receptor beta chains below were found in one sample sequenced in a study of T cells in localized non-small cell lung cancer. TCRdb's table, derived via immunoSEQ multiplex PCR, lists solely in-frame clones and lacks some. The data contain more than 2,000 clones, approximately 31% of them singletons. The specimen comprised lung tumor tissue, sampled before any cancer treatment. Every receptor here comes from a female donor over 55 with stage II squamous cell lung carcinoma.

CDR3 in amino acids: CASSQAGSRGQETQYF. DNA for the CDR3: TGTGCCAGCAGCCAGGCAGGGAGCAGGGGGCAAGAGACCCAGTACTTC. The chain carries TRBV7-7 and TRBJ2-5; 7 nucleotides line up with TRBD1. V shed 5 bases, J shed 2 bases, and the junction held 11 bases outside the gene matches. CDR1 and CDR2 (germline): SSHAT, FNYEAQ (reference sequence). The CDR3 has 16 residues.

The chain is built from TRBV19 and TRBJ2-7; 7 nucleotides agree with TRBD1. V dropped 3 bases and J dropped 3; count of bases not matched to a gene: 5. Per germline, CDR1 LNHDA and CDR2 SQIVND (reference sequence). The CDR3 is 14 residues long. The CDR3 sequence: CASSISGQYYEQYF. The CDR3 bases are TGTGCCAGTAGTATTTCGGGACAGTACTACGAGCAGTACTTC. Full variable domain (missing parts from reference TRBV19 and TRBJ2-7): DGGITQSPKYLFRKEGQNVTLSCEQNLNHDAMYWYRQDPGQGLRLIYYSQIVNDFQKGDIAEGYSVSREKKESFPLTVTSAQKNPTAFYLCASSISGQYYEQYFGPGTRLTVT.

This clone has only one observation. The chain couples TRBV15 to TRBJ2-6; D unclear. The CDR3 is made up of 16 amino acids. Germline CDR1 is LNHNV and CDR2 is YYDKDF (reference sequence). The V end was cut by 0 bases, the J end by 0 bases, with 6 bases between. Here the CDR3 reads CATSREGNSGANVLTF. CDR3 in DNA: TGTGCCACCAGCAGAGAGGGGAACTCTGGGGCCAACGTCCTGACTTTC.